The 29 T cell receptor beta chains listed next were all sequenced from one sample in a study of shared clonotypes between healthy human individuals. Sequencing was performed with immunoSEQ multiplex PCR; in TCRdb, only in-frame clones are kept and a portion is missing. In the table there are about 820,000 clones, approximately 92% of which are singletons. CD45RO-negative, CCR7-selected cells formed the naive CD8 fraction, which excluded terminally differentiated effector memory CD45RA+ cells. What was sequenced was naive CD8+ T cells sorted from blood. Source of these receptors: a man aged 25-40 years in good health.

In nucleotides, the CDR3 is TGTGCCAGCAGCTCCGCCGGGACTAGCGCGTCCAATGAGCAGTTCTTC. Translated: CASSSAGTSASNEQFF. The J gene is TRBJ2-1, the V gene TRBV11-2; 10 nucleotides agree with TRBD2. V was pared by 4 bases and J by 6 bases, with 9 bases of the junction left unmatched. The germline CDR1 and CDR2 sequences are SGHAT and FQNNGV. The CDR3 extends over 16 amino acids.

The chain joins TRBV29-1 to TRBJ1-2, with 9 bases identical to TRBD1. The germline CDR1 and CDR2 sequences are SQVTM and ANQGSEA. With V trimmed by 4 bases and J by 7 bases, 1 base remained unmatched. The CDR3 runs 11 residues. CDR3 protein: CSVGDRVGYTF. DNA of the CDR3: TGCAGCGTTGGGGACAGGGTTGGCTACACCTTC.

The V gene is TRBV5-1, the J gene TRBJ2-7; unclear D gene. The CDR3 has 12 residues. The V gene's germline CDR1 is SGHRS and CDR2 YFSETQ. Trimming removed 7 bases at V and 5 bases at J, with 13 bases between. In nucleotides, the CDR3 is TGCGCCAGCTCGGAGACTGGGCACGAGCAGTACTTC. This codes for CASSETGHEQYF.

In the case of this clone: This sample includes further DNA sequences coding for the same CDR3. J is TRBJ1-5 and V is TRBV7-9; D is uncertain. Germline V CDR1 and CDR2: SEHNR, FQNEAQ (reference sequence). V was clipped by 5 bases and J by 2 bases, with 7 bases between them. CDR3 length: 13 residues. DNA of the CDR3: TGTGCCAGCAGCCCTTCGGGCAATCAGCCCCAGCATTTT. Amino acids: CASSPSGNQPQHF.

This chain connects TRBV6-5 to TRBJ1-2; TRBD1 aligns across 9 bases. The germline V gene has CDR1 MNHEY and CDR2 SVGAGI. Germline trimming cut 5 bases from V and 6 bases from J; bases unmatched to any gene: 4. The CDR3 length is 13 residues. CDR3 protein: CASSIQGADGYTF. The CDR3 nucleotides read TGTGCCAGCAGTATACAGGGGGCGGATGGCTACACCTTC.

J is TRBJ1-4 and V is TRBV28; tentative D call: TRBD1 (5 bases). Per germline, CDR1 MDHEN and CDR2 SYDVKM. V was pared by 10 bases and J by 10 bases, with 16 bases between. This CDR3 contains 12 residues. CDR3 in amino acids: CATSGSGGKLFF. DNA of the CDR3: TGTGCCACCTCAGGGAGTGGGGGAAAACTGTTTTTT.

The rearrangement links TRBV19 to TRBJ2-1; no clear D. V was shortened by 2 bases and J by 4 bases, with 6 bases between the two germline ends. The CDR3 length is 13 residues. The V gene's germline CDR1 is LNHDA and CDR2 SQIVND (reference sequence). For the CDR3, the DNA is TGTGCCAGTAGTATAACTCCTTACAATGAGCAGTTCTTC. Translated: CASSITPYNEQFF.

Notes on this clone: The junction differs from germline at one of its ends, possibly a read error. This chain's CDR3 is CASSDPGRYTEAFF. The CDR3 coding sequence is TGTGCCAGCAGCGACCCGGGACGGTACACGGAAGCTTTCTTT. This chain uses TRBV11-2 with TRBJ1-1; perhaps TRBD1 as D (5 bases). Germline CDR1 and CDR2: SGHAT and FQNNGV. This CDR3 spans 14 amino acids.

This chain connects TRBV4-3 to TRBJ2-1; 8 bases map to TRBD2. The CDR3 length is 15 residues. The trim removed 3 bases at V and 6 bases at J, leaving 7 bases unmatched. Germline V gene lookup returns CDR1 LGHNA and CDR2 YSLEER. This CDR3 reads CASSQDGRGGNEQFF. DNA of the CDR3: TGCGCCAGCAGCCAGGACGGGAGGGGCGGCAATGAGCAGTTCTTC.

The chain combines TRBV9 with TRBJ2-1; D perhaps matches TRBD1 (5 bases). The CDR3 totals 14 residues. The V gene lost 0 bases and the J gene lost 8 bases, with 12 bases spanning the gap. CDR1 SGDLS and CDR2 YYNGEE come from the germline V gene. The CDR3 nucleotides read TGTGCCAGCAGCGTAGCTGGCCAGGGTTATGAGCAGTTCTTC. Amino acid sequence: CASSVAGQGYEQFF.

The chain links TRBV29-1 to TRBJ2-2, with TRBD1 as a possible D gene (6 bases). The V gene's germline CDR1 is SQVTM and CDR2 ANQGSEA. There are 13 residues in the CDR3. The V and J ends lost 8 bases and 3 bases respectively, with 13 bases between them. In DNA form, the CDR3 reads TGCAGCACAGGGCGAACGGACACCGGGGAGCTGTTTTTT. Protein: CSTGRTDTGELFF.

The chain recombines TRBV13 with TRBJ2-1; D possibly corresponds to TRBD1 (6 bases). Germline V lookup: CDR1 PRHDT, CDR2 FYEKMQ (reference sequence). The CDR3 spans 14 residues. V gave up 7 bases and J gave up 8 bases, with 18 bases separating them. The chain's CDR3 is CASTPGVARDEQFF. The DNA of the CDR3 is TGTGCCAGCACCCCAGGGGTAGCCAGGGATGAGCAGTTCTTC.

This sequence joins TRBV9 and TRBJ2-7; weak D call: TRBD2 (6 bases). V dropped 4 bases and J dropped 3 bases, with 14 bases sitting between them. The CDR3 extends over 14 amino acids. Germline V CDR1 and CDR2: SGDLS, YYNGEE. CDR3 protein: CASSPWSSDYEQYF. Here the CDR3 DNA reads TGTGCCAGCAGCCCTTGGTCTAGCGACTACGAGCAGTACTTC.

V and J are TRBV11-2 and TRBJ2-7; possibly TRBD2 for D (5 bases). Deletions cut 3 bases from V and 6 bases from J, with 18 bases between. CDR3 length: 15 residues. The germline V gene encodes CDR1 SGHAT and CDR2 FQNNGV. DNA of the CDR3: TGTGCCAGCAGCTTTGTCCTGGGGTCGGGATCCGAGCAGTACTTC. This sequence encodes CASSFVLGSGSEQYF.

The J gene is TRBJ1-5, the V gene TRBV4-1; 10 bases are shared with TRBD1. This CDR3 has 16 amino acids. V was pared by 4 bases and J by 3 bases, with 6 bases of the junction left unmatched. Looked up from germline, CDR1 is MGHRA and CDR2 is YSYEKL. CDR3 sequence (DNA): TGCGCCAGCAGCCTAGCGGGACAGGGGCCCAATCAGCCCCAGCATTTT. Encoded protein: CASSLAGQGPNQPQHF.

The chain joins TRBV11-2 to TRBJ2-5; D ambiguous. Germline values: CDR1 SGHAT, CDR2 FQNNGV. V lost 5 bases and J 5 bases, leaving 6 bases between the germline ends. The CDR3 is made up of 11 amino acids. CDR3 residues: CASSPRETQYF. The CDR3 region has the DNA TGTGCCAGCAGCCCCCGTGAGACCCAGTACTTC.

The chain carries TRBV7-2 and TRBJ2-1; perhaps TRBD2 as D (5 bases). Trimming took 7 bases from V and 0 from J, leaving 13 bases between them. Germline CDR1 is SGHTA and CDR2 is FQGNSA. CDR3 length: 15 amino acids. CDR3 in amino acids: CASNSGISSYNEQFF. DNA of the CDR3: TGTGCCAGCAACTCCGGGATAAGCTCCTACAATGAGCAGTTCTTC.

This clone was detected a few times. In DNA, the CDR3 is TGTGCCAGCAGCATAACCCTGGACGTTGGGGGGAATGAGCAGTTCTTC. Its translation is CASSITLDVGGNEQFF. This chain joins TRBV5-4 and TRBJ2-1, with TRBD2 as a possible D gene (6 bases). Trimming pared 4 bases from V and 7 bases from J, leaving 21 bases between. The CDR3 totals 16 residues. Germline loops: CDR1 SGHNT, CDR2 YYREEE (reference sequence).

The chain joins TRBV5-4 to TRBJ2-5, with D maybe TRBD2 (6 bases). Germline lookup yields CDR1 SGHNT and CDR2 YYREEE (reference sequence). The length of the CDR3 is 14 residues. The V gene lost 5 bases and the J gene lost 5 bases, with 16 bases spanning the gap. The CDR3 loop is CASRSIGGSETQYF. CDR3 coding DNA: TGTGCCAGCAGGTCGATCGGGGGTAGTGAGACCCAGTACTTC.

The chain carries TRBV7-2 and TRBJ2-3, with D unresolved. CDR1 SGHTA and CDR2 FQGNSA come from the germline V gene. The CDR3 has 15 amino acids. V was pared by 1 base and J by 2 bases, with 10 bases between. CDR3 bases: TGTGCCAGCAGCTTAGTCGGTACCCTCACAGATACGCAGTATTTT. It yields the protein CASSLVGTLTDTQYF.

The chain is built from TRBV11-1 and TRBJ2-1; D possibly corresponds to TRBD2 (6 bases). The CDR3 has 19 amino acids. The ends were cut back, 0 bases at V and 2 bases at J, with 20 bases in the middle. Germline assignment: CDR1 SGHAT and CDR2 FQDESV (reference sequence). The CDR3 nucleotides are TGTGCCAGCAGCTTAGCGCCCGGGCTAGCGCAATCAGCCTACAATGAGCAGTTCTTC. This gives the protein CASSLAPGLAQSAYNEQFF.

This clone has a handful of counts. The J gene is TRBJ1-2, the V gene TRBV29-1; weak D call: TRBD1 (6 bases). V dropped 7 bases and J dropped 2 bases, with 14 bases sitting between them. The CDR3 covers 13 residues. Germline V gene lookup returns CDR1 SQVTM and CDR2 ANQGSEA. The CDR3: CSDRNTGNYGYTF. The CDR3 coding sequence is TGCAGCGACAGAAATACAGGGAACTATGGCTACACCTTC.

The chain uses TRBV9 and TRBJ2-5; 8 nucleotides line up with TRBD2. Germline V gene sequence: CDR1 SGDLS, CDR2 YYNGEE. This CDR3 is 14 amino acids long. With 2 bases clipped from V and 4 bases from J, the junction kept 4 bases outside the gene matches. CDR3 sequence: CASSVDGTRETQYF. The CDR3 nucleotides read TGTGCCAGCAGCGTGGACGGGACTAGAGAGACCCAGTACTTC.

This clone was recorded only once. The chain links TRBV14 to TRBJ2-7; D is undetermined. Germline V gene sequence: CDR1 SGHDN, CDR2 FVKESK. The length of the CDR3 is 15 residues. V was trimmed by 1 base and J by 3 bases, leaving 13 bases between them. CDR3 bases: TGTGCCAGCAGCCAAGCTTTCGGCGTTAACTACGAGCAGTACTTC. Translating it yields CASSQAFGVNYEQYF.

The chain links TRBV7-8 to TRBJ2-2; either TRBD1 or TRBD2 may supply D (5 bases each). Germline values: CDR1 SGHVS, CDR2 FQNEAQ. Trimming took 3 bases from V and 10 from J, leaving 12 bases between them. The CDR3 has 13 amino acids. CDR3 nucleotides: TGTGCCAGCAGCTTGTTTCGGGGCCAGGAGCTGTTTTTT. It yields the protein CASSLFRGQELFF.

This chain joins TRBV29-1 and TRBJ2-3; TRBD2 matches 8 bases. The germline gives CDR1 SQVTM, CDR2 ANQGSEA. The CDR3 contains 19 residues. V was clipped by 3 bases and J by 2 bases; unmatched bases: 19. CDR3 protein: CSVDGGGGLAISLTDTQYF. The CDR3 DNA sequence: TGCAGCGTTGATGGGGGAGGAGGACTAGCTATTAGCCTCACAGATACGCAGTATTTT.

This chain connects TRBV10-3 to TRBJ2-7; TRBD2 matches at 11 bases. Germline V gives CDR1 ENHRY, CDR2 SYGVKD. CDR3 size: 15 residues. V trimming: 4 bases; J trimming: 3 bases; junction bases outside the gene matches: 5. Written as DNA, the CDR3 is TGTGCCATCAGTGGACTAGCGGGAAAGGGCTACGAGCAGTACTTC. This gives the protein CAISGLAGKGYEQYF.

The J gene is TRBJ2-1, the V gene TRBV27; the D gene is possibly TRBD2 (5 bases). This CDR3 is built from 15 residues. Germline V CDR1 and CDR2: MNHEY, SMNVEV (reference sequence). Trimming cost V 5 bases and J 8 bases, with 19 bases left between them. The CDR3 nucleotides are TGTGCCAGCAGTGGTGACTATCCCAACTCTCATGAGCAGTTCTTC. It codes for CASSGDYPNSHEQFF.

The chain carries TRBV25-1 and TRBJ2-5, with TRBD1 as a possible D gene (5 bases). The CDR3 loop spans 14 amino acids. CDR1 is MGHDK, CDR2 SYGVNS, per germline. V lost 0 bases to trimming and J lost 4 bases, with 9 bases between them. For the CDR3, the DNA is TGTGCCAGCAGTGAATATCAGGGAAGAGAGACCCAGTACTTC. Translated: CASSEYQGRETQYF.